Listed here are 15 T cell receptor beta chains from one sample, sequenced in a study of cytomegalovirus exposure and HLA in healthy donors. Use of 60 Vbeta and 13 Jbeta primers characterized the PCR. Here immunoSEQ multiplex PCR was the method, and the copy in TCRdb shows in-frame clones only, minus some. The sample yields 150,000 to 200,000 clones, roughly 78% seen once. The sample consisted of PBMCs. These receptors came from a girl between 10 and 17 years old in good health and CMV-seropositive.

This chain links TRBV7-2 with TRBJ1-6, with TRBD1 matching over 8 bases. Trimming removed 4 bases from V and 7 bases from J; junction bases left unmatched: 6. The CDR3 contains 15 residues. CDR1 is SGHTA and CDR2 is FQGNSA in the germline V gene. The CDR3 here is CASSSGQVDNSPLHF. CDR3 DNA: TGTGCCAGCAGCTCGGGACAGGTCGACAATTCACCCCTCCACTTT.

The rearrangement uses TRBV30 and TRBJ2-1; weak D call: TRBD2 (6 bases). V lost 7 bases to trimming and J lost 8 bases, with 18 bases between them. In germline, CDR1 is GTSNPN, CDR2 SVGIG (reference sequence). The CDR3 has 13 amino acids. The CDR3 nucleotides read TGTGCCTTTTGGGACTTGGCTGGCGATGAGCAGTTCTTC. It translates to CAFWDLAGDEQFF.

The chain recombines TRBV27 with TRBJ2-2; perhaps TRBD2 as D (5 bases). Germline assignment: CDR1 MNHEY and CDR2 SMNVEV (reference sequence). V was cut by 4 bases and J by 3 bases, with 15 bases left in between. The CDR3 consists of 16 residues. In nucleotides, the CDR3 is TGTGCCAGCAGTTCCTCACCGGGGTTGGACACCGGGGAGCTGTTTTTT. Translation gives CASSSSPGLDTGELFF.

This clone was counted only a few times. The chain has TRBV4-3 and TRBJ2-3, with 9 bases identical to TRBD2. CDR3 length equals 21 residues. Germline V gives CDR1 LGHNA, CDR2 YSLEER. J gave up 3 bases and V 1 base, and 20 bases lay outside the gene matches. CDR3 bases: TGCGCCAGCAGCCAAGGGGAAGGTGGTTGGGGCGCGGGGGGGCGGACAGATACGCAGTATTTT. This encodes CASSQGEGGWGAGGRTDTQYF.

The chain has TRBV11-3 and TRBJ1-1; the match to TRBD1 covers 7 bases. This CDR3 region has 14 residues. With 4 bases clipped from V and 3 bases from J, the junction kept 5 bases outside the gene matches. Germline CDR1 reads SGHNT; CDR2 reads YENEEA. CDR3 loop: CASSSRQGDTEAFF. For the CDR3, the DNA is TGTGCCAGCAGCTCGCGACAGGGTGACACTGAAGCTTTCTTT.

This rearrangement joins TRBV5-4 to TRBJ2-1; D call uncertain. The V and J ends lost 2 bases and 2 bases respectively, with 11 bases between them. The V gene's germline CDR1 is SGHNT and CDR2 YYREEE (reference sequence). This CDR3 has 15 amino acids. CDR3 protein: CASSFPDGAYNEQFF. The CDR3 region has the DNA TGTGCCAGCAGCTTTCCCGACGGAGCCTACAATGAGCAGTTCTTC.

This sequence joins TRBV5-4 and TRBJ2-5; 7 bases map to TRBD1. The V gene's germline CDR1 is SGHNT and CDR2 YYREEE (reference sequence). The CDR3 spans 14 residues. With V trimmed by 0 bases and J by 5 bases, 4 bases remained unmatched. For the CDR3, the DNA is TGTGCCAGCAGCTTGGACGACAGGGAGGAGACCCAGTACTTC. It translates to CASSLDDREETQYF. The full variable domain, completed using reference TRBV5-4 and TRBJ2-5, is ETGVTQSPTHLIKTRGQQVTLRCSSQSGHNTVSWYQQALGQGPQFIFQYYREEENGRGNFPPRFSGLQFPNYSSELNVNALELDDSALYLCASSLDDREETQYFGPGTRLLVL.

This chain links TRBV27 with TRBJ2-1, with D possibly matching TRBD1 (6 bases). CDR1 is MNHEY and CDR2 is SMNVEV in the germline V gene (reference sequence). CDR3 size: 15 residues. Trimming shortened V by 2 bases and J by 5 bases, and 13 bases separated the two germline ends. CDR3: CASSLEGGINNEQFF. DNA for the CDR3: TGTGCCAGCAGTTTAGAAGGGGGAATCAACAATGAGCAGTTCTTC.

V and J are TRBV5-4 and TRBJ1-2, with a possible D match to TRBD1 (6 bases). From germline, CDR1 is SGHNT and CDR2 YYREEE (reference sequence). This CDR3 comprises 14 residues. V lost 4 bases to trimming and J lost 5 bases, with 15 bases between them. CDR3 in amino acids: CASSLVGAMYGYTF. In nucleotides, the CDR3 is TGTGCCAGCAGCCTGGTGGGGGCGATGTATGGCTACACCTTC.

The genes are TRBV27 and TRBJ1-2; TRBD1 might be the D (5 bases). Germline V gene lookup returns CDR1 MNHEY and CDR2 SMNVEV (reference sequence). This CDR3 region has 14 residues. V was clipped by 3 bases and J by 3 bases, with 11 bases between them. CDR3 in amino acids: CASSFSTTDYGYTF. CDR3 in DNA: TGTGCCAGCAGTTTTAGTACGACAGACTATGGCTACACCTTC.

Written as DNA, the CDR3 is TGTGCCACCAGCAGAGATTCGAGGGAGACTAACACCGGGGAGCTGTTTTTT. Its protein is CATSRDSRETNTGELFF. The chain has TRBV15 and TRBJ2-2, with D possibly matching TRBD2 (5 bases). The V and J ends lost 0 bases and 2 bases respectively, with 13 bases between them. This CDR3 is built from 17 residues. The germline V gene encodes CDR1 LNHNV and CDR2 YYDKDF (reference sequence).

The chain is built from TRBV7-9 and TRBJ1-6; 9 bases line up with TRBD1. This CDR3 spans 17 amino acids. The germline V gene has CDR1 SEHNR and CDR2 FQNEAQ (reference sequence). J gave up 7 bases and V 1 base, and 8 bases lay outside the gene matches. CDR3 sequence: CASSLGGGQGENSPLHF. CDR3 bases: TGTGCCAGCAGCTTAGGGGGGGGACAGGGAGAGAATTCACCCCTCCACTTT.

For this clone: Other DNA sequences of this sample code for an identical CDR3. The CDR3 sequence: CASSPTGETQYF. The CDR3, as DNA: TGTGCCAGCTCACCCACCGGGGAGACCCAGTACTTC. The chain recombines TRBV18 with TRBJ2-5; D gene ambiguous. Germline assignment: CDR1 KGHSH and CDR2 LQKENI. V was clipped by 3 bases and J by 5 bases, with 7 bases between them. The CDR3 runs to 12 residues.

This sequence joins TRBV7-2 and TRBJ1-2; 7 positions agree with TRBD1. The CDR3 totals 11 residues. The germline V gene has CDR1 SGHTA and CDR2 FQGNSA. V gave up 8 bases and J gave up 9 bases; unmatched junction bases: 6. As DNA, the CDR3 is TGTGCCAGCCGGCAGGGGGTGAGCTACACCTTC. Protein sequence: CASRQGVSYTF.

The rearrangement joins TRBV4-1 to TRBJ2-5; TRBD2 matches at 10 bases. The J call could be wrong; TRBJ2-7 is a better fit for the DNA end. CDR3 size: 15 residues. Germline V gives CDR1 MGHRA, CDR2 YSYEKL. The CDR3 bases are TGCGCCAGCAGCCACCCTCAGCGGGGGGGCTACGAGCAGTACTTC. Amino acid sequence: CASSHPQRGGYEQYF.